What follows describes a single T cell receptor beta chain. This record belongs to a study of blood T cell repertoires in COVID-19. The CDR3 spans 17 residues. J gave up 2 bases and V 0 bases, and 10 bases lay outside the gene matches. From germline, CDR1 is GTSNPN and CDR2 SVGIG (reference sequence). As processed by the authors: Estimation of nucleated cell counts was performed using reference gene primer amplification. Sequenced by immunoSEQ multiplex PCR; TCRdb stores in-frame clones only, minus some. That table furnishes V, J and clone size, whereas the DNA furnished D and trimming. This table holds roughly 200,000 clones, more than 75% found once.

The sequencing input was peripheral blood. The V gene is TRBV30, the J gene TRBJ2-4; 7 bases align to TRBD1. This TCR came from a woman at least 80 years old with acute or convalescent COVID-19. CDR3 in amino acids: CAWSVTLGGDTKNIQYF. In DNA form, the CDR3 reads TGTGCCTGGAGTGTAACTTTAGGGGGCGATACCAAAAACATTCAGTACTTC.